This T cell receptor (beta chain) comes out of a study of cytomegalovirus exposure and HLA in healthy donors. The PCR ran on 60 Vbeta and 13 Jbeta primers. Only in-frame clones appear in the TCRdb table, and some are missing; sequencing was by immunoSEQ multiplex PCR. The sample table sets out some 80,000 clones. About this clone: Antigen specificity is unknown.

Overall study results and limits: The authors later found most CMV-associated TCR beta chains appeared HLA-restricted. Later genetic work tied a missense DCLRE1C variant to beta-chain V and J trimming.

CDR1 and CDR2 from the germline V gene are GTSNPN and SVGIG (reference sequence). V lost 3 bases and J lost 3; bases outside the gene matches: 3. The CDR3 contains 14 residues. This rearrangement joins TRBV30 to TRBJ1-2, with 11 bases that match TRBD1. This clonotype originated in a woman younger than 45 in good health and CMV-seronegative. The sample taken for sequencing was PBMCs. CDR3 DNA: TGTGCCTGGAGGGGACAGGGGGTCGACTATGGCTACACCTTC. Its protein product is CAWRGQGVDYGYTF.